This is a list of T cell receptor beta chains from one sample in a study of blood T cell repertoires in COVID-19. TCRdb keeps only in-frame clones here, not all; method: immunoSEQ multiplex PCR. The sample holds 68,000 or so clones, over 75% seen once. Input material: peripheral blood. The receptors originated from a man aged 50 to 59 with active COVID-19. The CDR3 runs from the conserved cysteine through the conserved F or W. D genes are given only for firm matches. Only part of the rows carry a size: once, few, many, or a class if the clone is expanded.

abundance: .
j_gene: TRBJ1-3
len: 15
v_gene: TRBV6-5
d_gene: .
CDR3aa: CASSRTVSSGNTIYF
CDR3nt: TGTGCCAGCAGTCGAACCGTGAGCTCTGGAAACACCATATATTTT

abundance: .
j_gene: TRBJ2-2
len: 13
v_gene: TRBV11-2
d_gene: TRBD2
CDR3aa: CASSSREVGELFF
CDR3nt: TGTGCCAGCAGCTCACGGGAGGTCGGGGAGCTGTTTTTT

abundance: .
j_gene: TRBJ2-7
len: 16
v_gene: TRBV7-2
d_gene: .
CDR3aa: CASSLARTAGSYEQYF
CDR3nt: TGTGCCAGCAGCTTAGCTAGGACAGCCGGATCCTACGAGCAGTACTTC

abundance: .
j_gene: TRBJ2-3
len: 17
v_gene: TRBV5-1
d_gene: TRBD1
CDR3aa: CASRSLLRTGSTDTQYF
CDR3nt: TGCGCCAGCAGAAGTCTTTTGAGGACAGGAAGCACAGATACGCAGTATTTT

abundance: .
j_gene: TRBJ1-1
len: 12
v_gene: TRBV7-8
d_gene: .
CDR3aa: CASSQGSTEAFF
CDR3nt: TGTGCCAGCAGCCAAGGGAGTACTGAAGCTTTCTTT

abundance: .
j_gene: TRBJ2-2
len: 15
v_gene: TRBV7-3
d_gene: .
CDR3aa: CASSFGGRNTGELFF
CDR3nt: TGTGCCAGCAGCTTCGGGGGGCGGAACACCGGGGAGCTGTTTTTT

abundance: .
j_gene: TRBJ2-1
len: 15
v_gene: TRBV7-3
d_gene: .
CDR3aa: CASSFSGRYYNEQFF
CDR3nt: TGTGCCAGCAGCTTTTCTGGGCGCTATTACAATGAGCAGTTCTTC

abundance: .
j_gene: TRBJ2-5
len: 16
v_gene: TRBV24-1
d_gene: TRBD2
CDR3aa: CATSEASGFMGETQYF
CDR3nt: TGTGCCACCAGTGAGGCTAGCGGGTTCATGGGCGAGACCCAGTACTTC

abundance: .
j_gene: TRBJ2-7
len: 12
v_gene: TRBV6-5
d_gene: TRBD2
CDR3aa: CAAGGSGTEQYF
CDR3nt: TGTGCCGCGGGGGGTAGCGGTACCGAGCAGTACTTC

abundance: few
j_gene: TRBJ1-5
len: 15
v_gene: TRBV6-4
d_gene: .
CDR3aa: CASSDSGRGDQPQHF
CDR3nt: TGTGCCAGCAGTGACTCGGGGAGGGGCGATCAGCCCCAGCATTTT

abundance: few
j_gene: TRBJ1-1
len: 14
v_gene: TRBV9
d_gene: .
CDR3aa: CASSVVTGSTEAFF
CDR3nt: TGTGCCAGCAGCGTAGTTACAGGGTCCACTGAAGCTTTCTTT

abundance: few
j_gene: TRBJ1-2
len: 14
v_gene: TRBV10-3
d_gene: .
CDR3aa: CAISEGTEYYGYTF
CDR3nt: TGTGCCATCAGTGAGGGAACAGAGTACTATGGCTACACCTTC